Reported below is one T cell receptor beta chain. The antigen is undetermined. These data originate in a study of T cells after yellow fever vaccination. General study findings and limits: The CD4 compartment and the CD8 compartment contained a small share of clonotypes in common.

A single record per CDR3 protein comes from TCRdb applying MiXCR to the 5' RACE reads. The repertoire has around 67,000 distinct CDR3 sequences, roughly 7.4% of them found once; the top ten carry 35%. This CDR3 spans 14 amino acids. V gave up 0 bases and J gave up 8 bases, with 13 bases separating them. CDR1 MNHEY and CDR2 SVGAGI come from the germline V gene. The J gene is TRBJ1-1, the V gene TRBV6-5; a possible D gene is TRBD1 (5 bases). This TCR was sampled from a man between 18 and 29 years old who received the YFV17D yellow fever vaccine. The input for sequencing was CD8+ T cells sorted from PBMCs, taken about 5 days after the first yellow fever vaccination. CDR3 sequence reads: CASSYSSTGSEAFF. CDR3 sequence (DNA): TGTGCCAGCAGTTACTCTTCAACAGGTTCCGAAGCTTTCTTT.